The 4 T cell receptor beta chains below come from one sample, sequenced in a study of control samples from healthy donors and cancer patients. Data came from immunoSEQ multiplex PCR; TCRdb stores just in-frame clones and leaves some out. This sample's table reports roughly 190,000 clones. Input material: blood. These receptors were obtained from a woman aged 25 to 39 in good health.

The chain couples TRBV2 to TRBJ1-6; D is undetermined. Trimming took off 4 bases at V and 5 bases at J, with 12 bases between the two ends. The germline CDR1 and CDR2 sequences are SNHLY and FYNNEI. This CDR3 has 15 amino acids. The CDR3 nucleotides are TGTGCCAGCAGTGCTTCCGGCTGGGATAATTCACCCCTCCACTTT. Translated, it gives CASSASGWDNSPLHF.

V and J are TRBV6-5 and TRBJ2-7; 8 bases line up with TRBD2. Germline CDR1 is MNHEY and CDR2 is SVGAGI. The CDR3 loop spans 15 amino acids. Losses at the gene ends were 6 bases for V and 0 bases for J; bases not matched to a gene: 7. As DNA, the CDR3 is TGTGCCAGCAGATCCGGGGGGGGACGCTCCTACGAGCAGTACTTC. Translating it yields CASRSGGGRSYEQYF.

The chain is built from TRBV7-2 and TRBJ1-2; D might be TRBD1 (6 bases). This CDR3 is 17 amino acids long. V lost 3 bases and J 3 bases, leaving 20 bases between the germline ends. Germline V gene sequence: CDR1 SGHTA, CDR2 FQGNSA. CDR3 region: CASSLPLQGRLDYGYTF. The CDR3 nucleotides are TGTGCCAGCAGCTTGCCTCTTCAGGGGAGGCTAGACTATGGCTACACCTTC.

The CDR3 protein is CASSLNRVRSYNSPLHF. CDR3 nucleotide sequence: TGTGCCAGCAGCTTGAACAGGGTACGGTCCTATAATTCACCCCTCCACTTT. The gene calls are TRBV9 and TRBJ1-6; TRBD1 is a possible D gene (6 bases). Germline V gene lookup returns CDR1 SGDLS and CDR2 YYNGEE. The ends were cut back, 4 bases at V and 1 base at J, with 15 bases in the middle. This CDR3 is 17 amino acids long.